This TCR beta chain was sequenced during a study of OX40 agonist ivuxolimab in advanced cancers. Findings of the study overall: Within 6 weeks, CD4+ and CD8+ blood T cells expanded clonally at 0.1 to 3.0 mg/kg. On average, CD8+ T cells had more expanded clones than CD4+. Nonresponders, in some cases, also had low normalized T-cell clonal expansion.

At cycle 4 day 1, cycle 7 day 1, and baseline, blood was sampled. The germline CDR1 and CDR2 sequences are SGHTA and FQGNSA. The V gene lost 1 base and the J gene lost 1 base, with 11 bases spanning the gap. The CDR3 totals 15 residues. Sequenced by immunoSEQ multiplex PCR; TCRdb stores in-frame clones only, minus some. The sample has about 100,000 clones; around 90% are singletons. As regards this clone: Antigen unknown.

This sequence joins TRBV7-2 and TRBJ2-7, with a weak D call TRBD2 (5 bases). Sequenced material: CD4+ or CD8+ T cells sorted from blood, taken in a trial of the OX40 agonist ivuxolimab. The receptor comes from an adult with an advanced solid tumor such as melanoma, head and neck, liver or kidney cancer. The chain's CDR3 is CASSLGGRGSYEQYF. DNA for the CDR3: TGTGCCAGCAGCTTAGGAGGACGGGGATCCTACGAGCAGTACTTC.